One sample yielded the 8 T cell receptor beta chains listed below, sequenced in a study of blood T cell repertoires in COVID-19 (dated by TCRdb to the early 2020s). Library generation was performed with the immunoSEQ multiplex PCR assay. TCRdb holds this immuneACCESS table with in-frame rearrangements only. Some clones are missing; in checked studies, unresolved V genes explain under half, and the rest has no known cause. The sample records approximately 190,000 clones, 84% of which are singletons. Roughly 3.1% of the sample belongs to the ten largest clones. Sequencing was carried out using PBMCs or T cells enriched from blood (not recorded which). Every receptor here comes from a young woman who had been exposed to COVID-19.

The chain joins TRBV10-2 to TRBJ1-1; D possibly corresponds to TRBD1 (6 bases). Trimming took off 10 bases at V and 0 bases at J, with 12 bases between the two ends. Germline values: CDR1 WSHSY, CDR2 SAAADI. The CDR3 consists of 13 residues. This chain's CDR3 is CATEGHLNTEAFF. Here the CDR3 DNA reads TGCGCCACCGAGGGACATTTGAACACTGAAGCTTTCTTT.

The chain is built from TRBV4-1 and TRBJ1-1; D is undetermined. With 2 bases removed from V and 4 bases from J, the gap between germline ends came to 8 bases. The CDR3 totals 13 residues. In germline, CDR1 is MGHRA, CDR2 YSYEKL. The CDR3 loop is CASSQLEGTEAFF. CDR3 DNA sequence: TGCGCCAGCAGCCAATTAGAGGGCACTGAAGCTTTCTTT.

V is TRBV10-1 and J is TRBJ1-3; D is uncertain. CDR3 length: 15 amino acids. V was shortened by 0 bases and J by 0 bases, with 6 bases between the two germline ends. Germline CDR1 WNHNN, CDR2 SYGVQD (reference sequence). The CDR3 loop is CASSESGVSGNTIYF. DNA of the CDR3: TGCGCCAGCAGTGAGTCGGGAGTCTCTGGAAACACCATATATTTT.

This chain uses TRBV5-1 with TRBJ2-3; the match to TRBD1 covers 11 bases. Germline V lookup: CDR1 SGHRS, CDR2 YFSETQ. V was clipped by 0 bases and J by 7 bases; unmatched bases: 4. The CDR3 totals 15 residues. The CDR3 DNA reads TGCGCCAGCAGCTTGGGAGGACAGGGGGCTTATACGCAGTATTTT. Amino acid sequence: CASSLGGQGAYTQYF.

J is TRBJ2-2 and V is TRBV7-2; 7 bases line up with TRBD2. CDR3 length equals 15 residues. Germline lookup yields CDR1 SGHTA and CDR2 FQGNSA. Losses at the gene ends were 4 bases for V and 3 bases for J; bases not matched to a gene: 5. The CDR3 spells CASSWTRGDTGELFF. CDR3 nucleotides: TGTGCCAGCAGCTGGACCCGGGGGGACACCGGGGAGCTGTTTTTT.

The gene calls are TRBV3-1 (or the pseudogene TRBV3-2) and TRBJ2-1; tentatively, D is TRBD2 (7 bases). Germline V gives CDR1 LGHDT, CDR2 YNNKEL (reference sequence). Trimming took 3 bases from V and 8 from J, leaving 23 bases between them. The CDR3 has 17 amino acids. The CDR3 spells CASSHRGVRGGGDEQFF. As DNA, the CDR3 is TGTGCCAGCAGCCACAGAGGGGTGAGGGGGGGCGGAGATGAGCAGTTCTTC.

This chain connects TRBV27 to TRBJ2-7, with a weak D call TRBD2 (7 bases). Germline CDR1 and CDR2: MNHEY and SMNVEV (reference sequence). The CDR3 is 15 residues long. V was shortened by 6 bases and J by 5 bases, with 20 bases between the two germline ends. CDR3 DNA sequence: TGTGCCAGCAGCCCTTCTACGGGGGGCTACAACGAGCAGTACTTC. Its protein is CASSPSTGGYNEQYF.

This rearrangement joins TRBV15 to TRBJ2-7; weak D call: TRBD1 (5 bases). Looked up from germline, CDR1 is LNHNV and CDR2 is YYDKDF (reference sequence). Trimming left V 5 bases short and J 6 bases short, with 17 bases between. CDR3 length equals 14 residues. Here the CDR3 reads CATSGETVVGEQYF. In DNA, the CDR3 is TGTGCCACCAGCGGTGAGACAGTAGTAGGCGAGCAGTACTTC.